This TCR beta chain was identified in a study of regulatory and conventional T cells in RAG deficiency. The data were produced by immunoSEQ multiplex PCR, yet TCRdb's version contains in-frame clones alone and is incomplete. In the table there are roughly 28,000 clones, about 89% of which are singletons. Study observations and caveats: Omenn syndrome and CID/AS patients had around 100-fold fewer unique Treg TCR beta sequences, versus about 10-fold elsewhere. Sorted Omenn CD25-high CD127-low cells may not be bona fide Tregs. Patient subsets had shorter CDR3s; Omenn Treg-Tconv overlap exceeded 80%.

Germline CDR1 and CDR2: SEHNR and FQNEAQ (reference sequence). V was pared by 3 bases and J by 2 bases, with 6 bases of the junction left unmatched. The CDR3 is made up of 17 amino acids. Blood CD4+ CD25-high CD127-low regulatory T cells supplied the genomic DNA template. A note on this clone: Its antigen is unidentified.

These data were likewise used in another study, on regulatory T cells. That paper adds: Amplification used 52 TRBV primers and 13 TRBJ primers.

This receptor was obtained from a human donor in good health. V and J are TRBV7-9 and TRBJ2-3; 12 nucleotides line up with TRBD2. Sequencing was performed on Tregs sorted from blood. CDR3 loop: CASSFRRTSGVTDTQYF. The CDR3 coding sequence is TGTGCCAGCAGCTTCAGAAGGACTAGCGGGGTCACAGATACGCAGTATTTT.